Sequencing of this TCR beta chain was carried out in a study of CD8+ T cells in alopecia areata. Looking at the study overall: Treated patients were given oral tofacitinib, which was dosed at 5 to 10 mg twice daily.

Treatment specified: oral pan-JAK inhibitor, 5-10 mg twice daily. Isolation of CD4+ and CD8+ T cells from PBMCs was achieved by sorting. RNA was extracted and reverse transcribed into cDNA as the sequencing template. Libraries were prepared by immunoSEQ multiplex PCR; TCRdb keeps only in-frame clonotypes and omits some of them. The profile shows around 70,000 clones, 25% to 35% of them singletons. Overall study results and limits: Persistence of many expanded lesional clones was seen in scalp and blood during tofacitinib. Clonality was higher in lesional than normal scalp, especially in alopecia totalis/universalis.

V gave up 1 base and J gave up 2 bases, with 10 bases separating them. The germline gives CDR1 SGHRS, CDR2 YFSETQ. This CDR3 contains 14 residues. This clone came up a few times. No antigen is known for it. The source of this sequence is a human donor with alopecia areata. This chain connects TRBV5-1 to TRBJ2-7; D not resolved. The sample consisted of CD8+ T cells sorted from blood, taken at week 4, from a patient treated with tofacitinib. CDR3 coding DNA: TGCGCCAGCAGCTTGTATTACAGCCCCTACGAGCAGTACTTC. It encodes CASSLYYSPYEQYF.